The 22 T cell receptor beta chains below were found in one sample sequenced in a study of OX40 agonist ivuxolimab in advanced cancers. Only in-frame clones appear in the TCRdb table, and some are missing; sequencing was by immunoSEQ multiplex PCR. This sample has about 20,000 clones, with 79% found just once. The material was CD4+ or CD8+ T cells sorted from blood, obtained in a trial of the OX40 agonist ivuxolimab. The receptors derive from an adult with an advanced solid tumor such as melanoma, head and neck, liver or kidney cancer.

The chain carries TRBV29-1 and TRBJ1-2; 8 bases are shared with TRBD1. The ends lost 5 bases at V and 2 bases at J; junction bases unmatched: 10. The CDR3 totals 15 residues. Looked up from germline, CDR1 is SQVTM and CDR2 is ANQGSEA. The CDR3 here is CSVRIPGQVNYGYTF. In DNA, the CDR3 is TGCAGCGTTCGTATACCGGGACAGGTCAACTATGGCTACACCTTC.

The V gene is TRBV28, the J gene TRBJ2-1; 7 bases line up with TRBD1. The CDR3 is 15 residues long. V dropped 6 bases and J dropped 4; count of bases not matched to a gene: 9. Germline loops: CDR1 MDHEN, CDR2 SYDVKM. CDR3: CASSPVGQNYNEQFF. In DNA, the CDR3 is TGTGCCAGCAGCCCTGTGGGACAGAATTACAATGAGCAGTTCTTC.

This chain joins TRBV29-1 and TRBJ2-2, with 11 bases aligning to TRBD1. Trimming removed 1 base from V and 7 bases from J; junction bases left unmatched: 14. The V gene's germline CDR1 is SQVTM and CDR2 ANQGSEA. The CDR3 contains 18 residues. The CDR3 nucleotides are TGCAGCGTTGAAGCAAGTAACTCGGACAGGGGGCGCATCGGGGAGCTGTTTTTT. Its protein is CSVEASNSDRGRIGELFF.

This chain uses TRBV30 with TRBJ2-2, with D hard to call. Trimming shortened V by 0 bases and J by 4 bases, and 9 bases separated the two germline ends. Germline values: CDR1 GTSNPN, CDR2 SVGIG (reference sequence). CDR3 length: 14 amino acids. The CDR3 coding sequence is TGTGCCTGGAGTGTTGTAGGAGTCACCGGGGAGCTGTTTTTT. Protein: CAWSVVGVTGELFF.

J is TRBJ1-2 and V is TRBV5-4; the D gene is possibly TRBD1 (6 bases). Looked up from germline, CDR1 is SGHNT and CDR2 is YYREEE (reference sequence). V was shortened by 0 bases and J by 7 bases, with 19 bases between the two germline ends. The CDR3 extends over 16 amino acids. This CDR3 reads CASSLETMRTESGYTF. In DNA form, the CDR3 reads TGTGCCAGCAGCTTGGAGACAATGAGGACAGAGTCTGGCTACACCTTC. Full variable domain (outside the CDR3, taken from reference TRBV5-4 and TRBJ1-2): ETGVTQSPTHLIKTRGQQVTLRCSSQSGHNTVSWYQQALGQGPQFIFQYYREEENGRGNFPPRFSGLQFPNYSSELNVNALELDDSALYLCASSLETMRTESGYTFGSGTRLTVV.

This clone is deemed medium-sized. The CDR3: CASSNDYEQYF. The CDR3 DNA is TGTGCCAGCAGTAATGATTACGAGCAGTACTTC. The chain has TRBV2 and TRBJ2-7; D is ambiguous. Between the trimmed V and J ends, which lost 5 bases and 4 bases, there was a span of 6 bases. CDR3 length: 11 residues. CDR1 SNHLY and CDR2 FYNNEI come from the germline V gene.

This clone is labeled as medium-sized. The CDR3: CASTTGTGLGEQYF. Here the CDR3 DNA reads TGTGCCAGCACCACCGGGACAGGGCTCGGCGAGCAGTACTTC. This rearrangement joins TRBV6-5 to TRBJ2-7; TRBD1 agrees at 9 bases. This CDR3 is 14 amino acids long. Germline-derived CDR1 and CDR2 are MNHEY and SVGAGI. V was pared by 7 bases and J by 6 bases, with 10 bases of the junction left unmatched.

The rearrangement uses TRBV4-3 and TRBJ1-5, with D possibly being TRBD1 (6 bases). Deletions cut 1 base from V and 5 bases from J, with 9 bases between. CDR1 LGHNA and CDR2 YSLEER come from the germline V gene. The CDR3 extends over 14 amino acids. The CDR3: CASSQVQGHQPQHF. The DNA for the CDR3 is TGCGCCAGCAGCCAAGTACAGGGTCATCAGCCCCAGCATTTT.

The chain has TRBV10-3 and TRBJ2-1; D unresolved. The CDR3 loop spans 12 amino acids. V was trimmed by 0 bases and J by 5 bases, leaving 2 bases between them. Germline V CDR1 and CDR2: ENHRY, SYGVKD. This CDR3 is CAISESDNEQFF. CDR3 coding DNA: TGTGCCATCAGTGAGTCTGACAATGAGCAGTTCTTC.

The sample holds a few counts of this clone. The rearrangement links TRBV29-1 to TRBJ2-1; D possibly corresponds to TRBD1 (6 bases). V lost 6 bases to trimming and J lost 6 bases, with 15 bases between them. This CDR3 region has 13 residues. The V gene's germline CDR1 is SQVTM and CDR2 ANQGSEA. CDR3 loop: CSVLGGQRNEQFF. The CDR3 nucleotides are TGCAGCGTCCTAGGCGGACAGCGCAATGAGCAGTTCTTC.

The genes are TRBV9 and TRBJ2-1; D is tentatively TRBD1 or TRBD2 (5 bases each). Trimming took off 4 bases at V and 1 base at J, with 24 bases between the two ends. Germline V gives CDR1 SGDLS, CDR2 YYNGEE. The CDR3 sequence is 19 residues long. The CDR3 sequence: CASSSSGRALPRSYNEQFF. CDR3 DNA sequence: TGTGCCAGCAGCTCAAGCGGCAGGGCCCTACCAAGATCCTACAATGAGCAGTTCTTC.

J is TRBJ2-7 and V is TRBV29-1; D call uncertain. The V and J ends lost 4 bases and 3 bases respectively, with 7 bases between them. The CDR3 sequence is 11 residues long. The V gene's germline CDR1 is SQVTM and CDR2 ANQGSEA. The CDR3 DNA reads as TGCAGCGTTGCAATGGGCTACGAGCAGTACTTC. This codes for CSVAMGYEQYF.

The V call is TRBV7-3, the J call TRBJ2-1; weak D call: TRBD2 (5 bases). Trimming stripped 0 bases from V and 5 bases from J, with 5 bases between. Germline V gene data show CDR1 as SGHTA and CDR2 as FQGTGA. This CDR3 spans 13 amino acids. DNA of the CDR3: TGTGCCAGCAGCTTAACCGGGAACAATGAGCAGTTCTTC. Amino acid sequence: CASSLTGNNEQFF.

The gene calls are TRBV7-6 and TRBJ2-7; D gene uncertain. Per the germline V gene, CDR1 is SGHVS and CDR2 is FNYEAQ. This CDR3 has 11 residues. Trimming pared 3 bases from V and 7 bases from J, leaving 7 bases between. The CDR3 loop is CASSFYGEQYF. The DNA for the CDR3 is TGTGCCAGCAGCTTTTATGGGGAGCAGTACTTC.

The chain joins TRBV7-9 to TRBJ2-7; the D is unclear. Trimming took 5 bases from V and 2 from J, leaving 7 bases between them. Germline V gene data show CDR1 as SEHNR and CDR2 as FQNEAQ (reference sequence). This CDR3 is built from 12 residues. DNA of the CDR3: TGTGCCAGCAGCCGCGCCACCTACGAGCAGTACTTC. Translating gives CASSRATYEQYF.

The chain recombines TRBV10-3 with TRBJ2-2, with D uncertain. V was pared by 7 bases and J by 0 bases, with 6 bases between. The germline CDR1 and CDR2 sequences are ENHRY and SYGVKD. This CDR3 comprises 13 residues. CDR3 bases: TGTGCCATCACGTCAGCGAACACCGGGGAGCTGTTTTTT. This gives the protein CAITSANTGELFF.

This chain connects TRBV14 to TRBJ1-1; D is unclear. Germline V gene lookup returns CDR1 SGHDN and CDR2 FVKESK. The CDR3 is 13 amino acids. Trimming removed 4 bases from V and 9 bases from J, with 15 bases in between. CDR3 region: CASSRPGFRQAFF. CDR3 in DNA: TGTGCCAGCAGCCGCCCCGGGTTCCGACAAGCTTTCTTT.

The chain uses TRBV6-5 and TRBJ1-6; D is ambiguous. CDR3 length equals 11 residues. V lost 6 bases and J lost 6, with 3 bases in between. Germline CDR1 MNHEY, CDR2 SVGAGI. The CDR3 nucleotides are TGTGCCAGCAGATCTAATTCACCCCTCCACTTT. This gives the protein CASRSNSPLHF.

V and J are TRBV29-1 and TRBJ2-5; D gene ambiguous. CDR3 length: 16 amino acids. Trimming cost V 0 bases and J 5 bases, with 19 bases left between them. Germline loops: CDR1 SQVTM, CDR2 ANQGSEA. CDR3 amino acids: CSVEDFVSGLAETQYF. CDR3 bases: TGCAGCGTTGAAGATTTCGTCTCAGGCCTTGCGGAGACCCAGTACTTC.

The genes are TRBV29-1 and TRBJ2-3, with D possibly being TRBD2 (5 bases). This CDR3 is 11 amino acids long. The V end lost 8 bases, the J end lost 5 bases, and 11 bases lay between the germline ends. CDR1 SQVTM and CDR2 ANQGSEA come from the germline V gene. The chain's CDR3 is CSLSRGDTQYF. The CDR3 DNA sequence: TGCAGCCTTTCTCGGGGAGATACGCAGTATTTT.

The CDR3 loop is CASSSQGPYGYTF. CDR3 nucleotides: TGTGCCAGCAGCTCCCAGGGGCCCTATGGCTACACCTTC. The chain carries TRBV7-9 and TRBJ1-2, with D perhaps matching TRBD1 (6 bases). Germline V gene sequence: CDR1 SEHNR, CDR2 FQNEAQ (reference sequence). CDR3 length equals 13 residues. V was cut by 4 bases and J by 4 bases, with 10 bases left in between.

V usage is TRBV7-9 and J usage is TRBJ2-5; D is perhaps TRBD2 (5 bases). The germline V gene encodes CDR1 SEHNR and CDR2 FQNEAQ (reference sequence). The V end was cut by 5 bases, the J end by 1 base, with 17 bases between. The CDR3 has 16 residues. The CDR3 DNA follows: TGTGCCAGCAGCCCAACGGGAATAGAACTCCAAGAGACCCAGTACTTC. Residues: CASSPTGIELQETQYF.